The 32 T cell receptor beta chains listed next were all sequenced from one sample in a study of tumor-infiltrating lymphocytes in primary liver carcinoma. Priming with a constant-region primer yielded TCR beta cDNA from about 500 ng total RNA. Construction of TCR beta libraries relied on three successive nested multiplex PCR rounds employing slightly modified ARM-PCR. Each of the first two PCR rounds ran roughly 9 cycles with TRBV1-TRBV30 forward and C-beta reverse primers. MiXCR was run by TCRdb on the multiplex PCR reads, yielding one entry per CDR3 protein. The data contain 85,000 to 100,000 distinct CDR3 sequences, less than 75% of them singletons. For each extraction, RNA and DNA were obtained together from about 19-30 mg of unsorted bulk tissue. The material sequenced was tumor-adjacent normal liver tissue. Receptor source: a man aged 40-50 years with primary liver carcinoma and hepatitis B virus infection.

In regard to this clonotype: A clone one base away is much larger, so this may be a read error. The chain uses TRBV6-1 and TRBJ2-7, with D uncertain. The CDR3 has 15 amino acids. V lost 7 bases and J 3 bases, leaving 19 bases between the germline ends. Germline lookup yields CDR1 MNHNS and CDR2 SASEGT. The DNA for the CDR3 is TGTGCCAGCATTGAGTTTCGCAGACATAGCTACGAGCAGTACTTC. Translated, it gives CASIEFRRHSYEQYF.

This clonotype is classed as medium-sized. This chain joins TRBV6-5 and TRBJ2-1, with 16 bases aligning to TRBD2. V dropped 5 bases and J dropped 2; count of bases not matched to a gene: 9. Germline CDR1 and CDR2: MNHEY and SVGAGI. The CDR3 spans 19 residues. The CDR3 DNA reads TGTGCCAGCAGTCCCGGGACTAGCGGGAGGGCCGGCGCCTACAATGAGCAGTTCTTC. This gives the protein CASSPGTSGRAGAYNEQFF.

CDR3 protein: CASNLLGLADAYVQYF. The CDR3, as DNA: TGTGCCAGCAACCTACTCGGACTAGCGGATGCCTACGTACAGTACTTC. V is TRBV11-2 and J is TRBJ2-7; TRBD2 matches at 10 bases. The J segment lost 10 bases and the V segment lost 7 bases, leaving 19 bases of the junction unmatched. Germline-derived CDR1 and CDR2 are SGHAT and FQNNGV. CDR3 length: 16 residues.

As regards this clonotype: One end of the junction does not line up with germline, which may come from a read error. J is TRBJ2-1 and V is TRBV11-2; 7 bases are shared with TRBD1. The CDR3 contains 15 residues. Germline CDR1 and CDR2: SGHAT and FQNNGV. CDR3 nucleotides: TGTGCCAGCAGCTCTAGGACAGGTTCCTACAATGGGCAGTTTTTC. This codes for CASSSRTGSYNGQFF.

As regards this clonotype: One end of the junction fails to match germline, which may point to a read error. This chain connects TRBV29-1 to TRBJ2-1; 10 bases are a match to TRBD2. The CDR3 has 16 residues. Germline-derived CDR1 and CDR2 are SQVTM and ANQGSEA. The CDR3 bases are TGCAGCGTTGAAGGGGAGCGGGAGGGCTCCTACTATGAGCAGTTCTTC. Translated, it gives CSVEGEREGSYYEQFF.

Comments on this clonotype: One end of the junction is discordant with germline, which a read error may explain. The CDR3 protein is CVSNLSGVEQFF. CDR3 bases: TGTGTCAGCAATTTATCAGGAGTTGAGCAGTTCTTC. The chain links TRBV12-3 or TRBV12-4 to TRBJ2-1; the D is unclear. The CDR3 runs 12 residues.

This clonotype was observed once. The chain couples TRBV7-8 to TRBJ2-1; 8 positions match TRBD1. Trimming cost V 1 base and J 0 bases; bases outside gene matches: 2. The CDR3 contains 16 residues. The germline CDR1 and CDR2 sequences are SGHVS and FQNEAQ. CDR3 sequence (DNA): TGTGCCAGCAGCTTAGGCAGGGGGCTCTCCTACAATGAGCAGTTCTTC. Its protein is CASSLGRGLSYNEQFF.

The chain combines TRBV6-5 with TRBJ2-1; 12 positions match TRBD2. The V gene end was trimmed by 6 bases and the J gene end by 4 bases; junction bases not matched to a gene: 7. CDR1 MNHEY and CDR2 SVGAGI come from the germline V gene. There are 16 residues in the CDR3. In DNA form, the CDR3 reads TGTGCCAGCAGCTCCTGTGGACTAGCGGGATACAATGAGCAGTTCTTC. Amino acid sequence: CASSSCGLAGYNEQFF.

The chain links TRBV11-3 to TRBJ2-7; 11 positions agree with TRBD2. Per the germline V gene, CDR1 is SGHNT and CDR2 is YENEEA. CDR3 size: 15 residues. With 7 bases clipped from V and 9 bases from J, the junction kept 14 bases outside the gene matches. CDR3 nucleotide sequence: TGTGCCAGCATCCCCTTTACTAGCGGGAGAGGTATGCAGTACTTC. Its protein product is CASIPFTSGRGMQYF. The whole variable domain, remainder taken from reference TRBV11-3 and TRBJ2-7, is EAGVVQSPRYKIIEKKQPVAFWCNPISGHNTLYWYLQNLGQGPELLIRYENEEAVDDSQLPKDRFSAERLKGVDSTLKIQPAELGDSAVYLCASIPFTSGRGMQYFGPGTRLTVT.

V is TRBV27 and J is TRBJ2-7; D is undetermined. V shed 3 bases and J shed 0 bases, with 12 bases lying between them. This CDR3 spans 15 amino acids. Germline loops: CDR1 MNHEY, CDR2 SMNVEV (reference sequence). The DNA of the CDR3 is TGTGCCAGCAGTTTTCAGGCGGACGTCTCCTACGAGCAGTACTTC. Protein sequence: CASSFQADVSYEQYF.

Regarding this clonotype: Since no conserved phenylalanine or tryptophan closes the CDR3, a read error is the likely cause. The rearrangement joins TRBV12-3 or TRBV12-4 to TRBJ2-4; perhaps TRBD1 as D (5 bases). CDR3 length: 12 amino acids. The CDR3 DNA reads as TGTGTCAGCAGTTTGGCAAGGGGCTATCAGTACTTG. The encoded protein is CVSSLARGYQYL.

This clonotype was observed a few times. This may come from a read error, since a much larger clone is one base off. V and J are TRBV6-6 and TRBJ1-5; 9 bases map to TRBD1. The CDR3 length is 17 residues. CDR1 and CDR2 (germline): MNHNY, SVGAGI (reference sequence). CDR3 nucleotide sequence: TGTGTCAGCAGTTACGGGGACAGGGATTATAGCAATCAGCCCCAGCATTTT. Translated, it gives CVSSYGDRDYSNQPQHF.

In its sample, this clonotype was seen once. CDR3 nucleotide sequence: TGTGCCAGCAGCCACGAGGCTAGTAATGAAAAACTGTTTTTT. Its protein product is CASSHEASNEKLFF. V is TRBV3-1 and J is TRBJ1-4, with no clear D. Looked up from germline, CDR1 is LGHDT and CDR2 is YNNKEL (reference sequence). CDR3 length: 14 amino acids. V was shortened by 3 bases and J by 4 bases, with 9 bases between the two germline ends.

The chain employs TRBV5-5 and TRBJ2-3; the D gene could be TRBD1 or TRBD2 (6 bases each). With 1 base removed from V and 7 bases from J, the gap between germline ends came to 13 bases. The germline gives CDR1 SGHKS, CDR2 YYEKEE (reference sequence). This CDR3 contains 14 residues. The CDR3 region has the DNA TGTGCCAGCAGCTTGCTGGCGGGGACATATACGCAGTATTTT. This sequence encodes CASSLLAGTYTQYF.

Remarks on this clonotype: Being one base from a much bigger clone, this may be a read error. V usage is TRBV6-6 and J usage is TRBJ1-2, with TRBD1 matching over 7 bases. Trimming at V came to 2 bases and at J to 13 bases, leaving 10 bases not matched to a gene. Germline V lookup: CDR1 MNHNY, CDR2 SVGAGI (reference sequence). The CDR3 has 13 residues. The CDR3 loop reads CASSYLGTELCTF. The CDR3 coding sequence is TGTGCCAGCAGTTACCTTGGGACAGAACTCTGCACCTTC.

With regard to this clonotype: A much larger clone differs from this one at a single base, so this may be a read error. The chain uses TRBV10-3 and TRBJ2-1; D assignment may be TRBD1 or TRBD2 (5 bases each). Germline V CDR1 and CDR2: ENHRY, SYGVKD. V shed 7 bases and J shed 7 bases, with 17 bases lying between them. The CDR3 length is 14 residues. The CDR3 reads CAIKKGVQGNEQFF. The DNA of the CDR3 is TGTGCCATCAAGAAGGGAGTCCAGGGAAATGAGCAGTTCTTC.

The rearrangement joins TRBV28 to TRBJ2-7, with D tentatively TRBD2 (6 bases). This CDR3 region has 14 residues. The V end was cut by 7 bases, the J end by 3 bases, with 16 bases between. Germline CDR1 MDHEN, CDR2 SYDVKM. DNA for the CDR3: TGTGCCAGCAATACCCCGGGACTCCGCTACGAGCAGTACTTC. Protein: CASNTPGLRYEQYF.

Notes on this clonotype: The junction departs from germline at one end; a sequencing error may be responsible. V gene TRBV11-2 combines with J gene TRBJ2-7; 8 nucleotides match TRBD1. The germline CDR1 and CDR2 sequences are SGHAT and FQNNGV. The CDR3 consists of 14 residues. CDR3 in DNA: TGTGCCAGCAGTTTACGCAGGGGGCCCTACAAGCAGTACTTC. Protein sequence: CASSLRRGPYKQYF.

This clonotype was seen a few times. A much larger clone lies a single base off, so this may be a read error. The chain is built from TRBV6-1 and TRBJ1-4, with D possibly matching TRBD1 (5 bases). Between the trimmed V and J ends, which lost 2 bases and 6 bases, there was a span of 19 bases. CDR1 and CDR2 (germline): MNHNS, SASEGT. The CDR3 extends over 17 amino acids. The chain's CDR3 is CASSELARGHGDEKLFF. In DNA form, the CDR3 reads TGTGCCAGCAGTGAATTGGCAAGGGGTCATGGCGATGAAAAACTGTTTTTT.

On this clonotype: A much larger clone lies a single base off, so this may be a read error. V usage is TRBV4-1 and J usage is TRBJ2-4; 12 bases are a match to TRBD2. The CDR3 spans 19 residues. CDR1 MGHRA and CDR2 YSYEKL come from the germline V gene. CDR3 bases: TGCACCAGCAGCCAAGATCGAGCCGCTAGCGGGAGGGGGAAAAACATTCAGTACTTC. Translating gives CTSSQDRAASGRGKNIQYF.

In regard to this clonotype: Since no conserved phenylalanine or tryptophan closes the CDR3, a read error is the likely cause. V gene TRBV6-2 or TRBV6-3 combines with J gene TRBJ2-3, with a tentative D call TRBD1 (6 bases). CDR1 and CDR2 from the germline V gene are MNHEY and SVGEGT. Trimming took off 2 bases at V and 2 bases at J, with 11 bases between the two ends. This CDR3 is 15 amino acids long. The CDR3 nucleotides are TGTGCCAGCAGTTACCTCAGACAGGACACAGATACGCAGTATTTG. Protein product: CASSYLRQDTDTQYL.

The rearrangement joins TRBV11-2 to TRBJ1-2, with D hard to call. The germline V gene encodes CDR1 SGHAT and CDR2 FQNNGV. This CDR3 contains 13 residues. The V end lost 10 bases, the J end lost 4 bases, and 16 bases lay between the germline ends. This CDR3 is CATESPVSYGYTF. CDR3 coding DNA: TGTGCCACCGAATCGCCGGTCAGCTATGGCTACACCTTC.

A note on this clonotype: At one boundary the junction diverges from the germline segment, which might be a read error. The chain couples TRBV28 to TRBJ2-1; D is undetermined. Germline assignment: CDR1 MDHEN and CDR2 SYDVKM. The CDR3 sequence is 14 residues long. As DNA, the CDR3 is TGTGCCAGCAGCCCACCCAGATGCTACAATGGGCAGTTCTTC. Residues: CASSPPRCYNGQFF. Looking up the rest from reference TRBV28 and TRBJ2-1 gives the full variable domain: DVKVTQSSRYLVKRTGEKVFLECVQDMDHENMFWYRQDPGLGLRLIYFSYDVKMKEKGDIPEGYSVSREKKERFSLILESASTNQTSMYLCASSPPRCYNGQFFGPGTRLTVL.

The chain combines TRBV20-1 with TRBJ2-7; D is uncertain. CDR1 and CDR2 from the germline V gene are DFQATT and SNEGSKA (reference sequence). The CDR3 is made up of 13 amino acids. Trimming removed 6 bases at V and 4 bases at J, with 16 bases between. The CDR3 nucleotides read TGCAGTGCCCAAGTCGCGCGAGAATACGAGCAGTACTTC. This translates into CSAQVAREYEQYF.

This clonotype was counted ten times or more. This chain connects TRBV6-4 to TRBJ2-1, with 7 bases that match TRBD2. The CDR3 extends over 15 amino acids. Looked up from germline, CDR1 is MRHNA and CDR2 is SNTAGT. The ends lost 3 bases at V and 3 bases at J; junction bases unmatched: 5. CDR3 region: CASSESGGGYNEQFF. DNA of the CDR3: TGTGCCAGCAGTGAATCTGGGGGGGGCTACAATGAGCAGTTCTTC.

In the case of this clonotype: The junction differs from germline at one of its ends, possibly a read error. This chain's CDR3 is CDWSVIGAANYGYTF. The CDR3 region has the DNA TGTGACTGGAGTGTTATAGGGGCAGCTAACTATGGCTACACCTTC. The V gene is TRBV30, the J gene TRBJ1-2; possible D gene TRBD1, 5 bases. The CDR3 runs to 15 residues. Germline lookup yields CDR1 GTSNPN and CDR2 SVGIG (reference sequence). Combining the CDR3 with reference TRBV30 and TRBJ1-2 gives the whole variable domain SQTIHQWPATLVQPVGSPLSLECTVEGTSNPNLYWYRQAAGRGLQLLFYSVGIGQISSEVPQNLSASRPQDRQFILSSKKLLLSDSGFYLCDWSVIGAANYGYTFGSGTRLTVV.

Concerning this clonotype: One end of the junction varies from germline; a read error may be responsible. V usage is TRBV20-1 and J usage is TRBJ2-1; D remains unclear. The CDR3 runs to 10 residues. Per the germline V gene, CDR1 is DFQATT and CDR2 is SNEGSKA (reference sequence). CDR3: CNARIGEQFF. CDR3 DNA: TGCAATGCTCGGATAGGGGAGCAGTTCTTC.

On this clonotype itself: A much more abundant neighbour one base away suggests this may be a read error. The DNA for the CDR3 is TGCAGCGTTGACGGGGGCGTAATCTACAATGAGCAGTTCTTC. Translation gives CSVDGGVIYNEQFF. The rearrangement links TRBV29-1 to TRBJ2-1; D might be TRBD1 or TRBD2, each matching 6 bases. CDR1 is SQVTM and CDR2 is ANQGSEA in the germline V gene. This CDR3 has 14 amino acids. Deletions cut 3 bases from V and 3 bases from J, with 12 bases between.

V and J are TRBV29-1 and TRBJ1-2; TRBD1 might be the D (5 bases). The V gene's germline CDR1 is SQVTM and CDR2 ANQGSEA. The CDR3 contains 12 residues. CDR3 in DNA: TGCAACGCTCCAGACCAAGCAGGGACCTACACCTTC. It specifies CNAPDQAGTYTF. The variable domain in full, with the rest retrieved from reference TRBV29-1 and TRBJ1-2, is SAVISQKPSRDICQRGTSLTIQCQVDSQVTMMFWYRQQPGQSLTLIATANQGSEATYESGFVIDKFPISRPNLTFSTLTVSNMSPEDSSIYLCNAPDQAGTYTFGSGTRLTVV.

V usage is TRBV11-1 and J usage is TRBJ2-1; no clear D gene. V was pared by 6 bases and J by 4 bases, with 16 bases between. This CDR3 region has 15 residues. Germline V gene sequence: CDR1 SGHAT, CDR2 FQDESV (reference sequence). The CDR3 region is CASSLKTVPYNEQFF. CDR3 bases: TGTGCCAGCAGTTTAAAAACTGTCCCTTACAATGAGCAGTTCTTC.

The rearrangement links TRBV5-4 to TRBJ2-1; weak D call: TRBD2 (6 bases). CDR1 and CDR2 from the germline V gene are SGHNT and YYREEE (reference sequence). V lost 8 bases and J 10 bases, leaving 25 bases between the germline ends. The CDR3 consists of 15 residues. The DNA of the CDR3 is TGTGCCAGTAGCGCGGGGTCGGGTGGGGCGTTCGAGCAGTTCTTC. This encodes CASSAGSGGAFEQFF.

On this clonotype: A junction boundary mismatches the germline segment, possibly from a read error. The rearrangement joins TRBV4-2 to TRBJ2-3; perhaps TRBD2 as D (6 bases). The CDR3 is made up of 15 amino acids. Germline lookup yields CDR1 LGHNA and CDR2 YNFKEQ. The CDR3 here is CASNQELEGPDTQYF. The CDR3 coding sequence is TGTGCCAGCAACCAAGAGCTGGAGGGCCCAGATACGCAGTATTTT.